This entry concerns a single T cell receptor (beta chain). Its antigen is unknown. No qualities accompany the bases; no much larger clone lies one base away. This sample stems from a study of blood T cell repertoires in COVID-19 (dated by TCRdb to 2018 to 2020). Study-level background: Samples from collaborators originated in the United States, Italy and Spain and spanned both the acute and convalescent phases of COVID-19. Nearly every sample came with metadata listing a de-identified subject ID, COVID-19 status, age in years and sex. Where available, HLA class I and class II types were obtained from metadata supplied by the sample provider rather than from assay-based typing. The repertoires were released in a freely available public database intended as a resource for research on the immune response to SARS-CoV-2. The material from the prospective study consisted of cDNA or gDNA derived from T cells, B-cell-depleted T cells, or PBMCs. Samples were obtained from the ongoing ImmuneRACE study (first 160 participants) and from some 1,300 subjects provided by 6 global collaborators. Subjects who had been exposed to COVID-19, were actively infected with it, or had recovered from it provided the deeply sampled blood TCRbeta repertoires that made up the dataset.

Trimming removed 3 bases from V and 3 bases from J; the gene matches leave 15 bases unexplained. CDR1 and CDR2, per the germline V gene, are SGHTA and FQGNSA. From the cysteine up to the phenylalanine, the CDR3 has a length of 19 residues. Solely the CDR3 DNA is kept, with 57 bases framed from the first base. General conclusions and limits of the study: How much clinical and demographic metadata was included differed by source and by participant, and the metadata was provided uncurated.

Collaborating institutions collected whole blood in K2EDTA tubes following their own protocols. Collaborator samples were shipped for TCRbeta analysis as frozen whole blood, isolated PBMCs, or DNA extracted from either sample type. The immunoSEQ Assay, a bias-controlled multiplex PCR, was used to amplify TCRbeta CDR3 regions from genomic DNA. The authors' analysis ran thus. The number of nucleated cells in each sample was estimated by amplification of reference gene primers within the assay. To quantify the absolute abundance of each unique TCRbeta CDR3 rearrangement, sequence reads were collapsed and filtered. For each sample, productive Simpson clonality was calculated by taking the square root of Simpson's diversity index across productive rearrangements. TCRdb obtained this table from immuneACCESS and retained in-frame rearrangements with V and J assigned. These tables miss some clones; where compared with another copy, unresolved V genes account for less than half of the shortfall, and the remainder is unexplained. That table supplies the V and J calls and clone size; D and trimming were determined from the DNA. In this sample the table shows tens of thousands of clones, 91% of which occur a single time. The ten most abundant clones make up about 8.1% of the sample.

The receptor's source is a human donor in a cohort sampled during active COVID-19. The chain is assembled from TRBV7-2 and TRBJ2-3, with 10 bases in between that match TRBD2. Sequences were obtained from peripheral blood. The CDR3: CASSFPPLLAGALTDTQYF. The nucleotide sequence is TGTGCCAGCAGCTTTCCCCCCCTCCTAGCGGGGGCCCTTACAGATACGCAGTATTTT.